Listed below are T cell receptor beta chains from one sample, sequenced in a study of vaccination and CD4 T cells after COVID-19. TCRdb re-called the PCR reads through MiXCR, storing one row per CDR3 protein. Among approximately 15,000 distinct CDR3 sequences, less than 65% were seen once, and the ten largest hold around 9.3%. These receptors are not linked to any known antigen. This specimen consisted of CD4+ T cells from blood, cultured in vitro, obtained before SARS-CoV-2 vaccination. These receptors were obtained from a human donor who had recovered from COVID-19. The CDR3 runs from the conserved cysteine through the conserved F or W. The order of the fields is D gene, V gene, CDR3 protein. A D gene is named only where the DNA matches it firmly.

d_call: TRBD2
v_call: TRBV7-2
cdr3_aa: CASAARLAGGHTQYF

d_call: NA
v_call: TRBV19
cdr3_aa: CASSKGHRLSSNTEAFF

d_call: NA
v_call: TRBV7-8
cdr3_aa: CASSPRGVTSSGNTIYF

d_call: TRBD2
v_call: TRBV6-2/TRBV6-3
cdr3_aa: CASSDGLAGNTDTQYF

d_call: NA
v_call: TRBV20-1
cdr3_aa: CSARAPGGSGNTIYF

d_call: TRBD1
v_call: TRBV7-2
cdr3_aa: CASSPDRGRRGNIQYF

d_call: TRBD1
v_call: TRBV2
cdr3_aa: CASSERARQGSHF

d_call: TRBD2
v_call: TRBV7-6
cdr3_aa: CASSARTSGGPNTGELFF

d_call: TRBD2
v_call: TRBV20-1
cdr3_aa: CSAALLAGNKDEQFF

d_call: NA
v_call: TRBV7-2
cdr3_aa: CASSLTGTGTNEQFF

d_call: TRBD2
v_call: TRBV7-9
cdr3_aa: CASSSGTSGESYEQYF

d_call: NA
v_call: TRBV19
cdr3_aa: CASRNSQNRYGYTF

d_call: NA
v_call: TRBV6-4
cdr3_aa: CASSEGLTSPLHF

d_call: NA
v_call: TRBV20-1
cdr3_aa: CSARETDNQPQHF

d_call: NA
v_call: TRBV11-2
cdr3_aa: CASSLDAGFDYGYTF

d_call: NA
v_call: TRBV12-3/TRBV12-4
cdr3_aa: CASSFASGQPQHF

d_call: NA
v_call: TRBV24-1
cdr3_aa: CATSDPGTERYNEQFF

d_call: TRBD2
v_call: TRBV7-2
cdr3_aa: CASRPTSGRAADTQYF

d_call: NA
v_call: TRBV2
cdr3_aa: CASRTGQNTGELFF

d_call: NA
v_call: TRBV4-2
cdr3_aa: CASSLGGSNQPQHF

d_call: TRBD2
v_call: TRBV20-1
cdr3_aa: CSGVKGLGDTQYF

d_call: NA
v_call: TRBV10-3
cdr3_aa: CAISDKFNSPLHF

d_call: NA
v_call: TRBV19
cdr3_aa: CASRTSGGEQFF

d_call: NA
v_call: TRBV2
cdr3_aa: CASSDRHRTDTQYF

d_call: TRBD1
v_call: TRBV2
cdr3_aa: CASTRDRYSYEQYF

d_call: TRBD2
v_call: TRBV20-1
cdr3_aa: CSAKTSGRFNEQFF

d_call: NA
v_call: TRBV28
cdr3_aa: CASGRDRAQRGFF

d_call: NA
v_call: TRBV11-3
cdr3_aa: CASSGLNGTHNSPLHF

d_call: TRBD2
v_call: TRBV6-2/TRBV6-3
cdr3_aa: CASSSGVAGKFETQYF

d_call: NA
v_call: TRBV6-2/TRBV6-3
cdr3_aa: CASDRVAGSEAFF

d_call: NA
v_call: TRBV25-1
cdr3_aa: CASRRGGTDTQYF

d_call: TRBD1
v_call: TRBV20-1
cdr3_aa: CSAVRDRGANSPLHF

d_call: NA
v_call: TRBV19
cdr3_aa: CASSVGVRGNQPQHF

d_call: TRBD1
v_call: TRBV12-3/TRBV12-4
cdr3_aa: CASSRGTGPDYEQYF

d_call: TRBD2
v_call: TRBV7-2
cdr3_aa: CASSLDGGSGFYNEQFF

d_call: TRBD1
v_call: TRBV6-2/TRBV6-3
cdr3_aa: CASVRGSIQETQNF